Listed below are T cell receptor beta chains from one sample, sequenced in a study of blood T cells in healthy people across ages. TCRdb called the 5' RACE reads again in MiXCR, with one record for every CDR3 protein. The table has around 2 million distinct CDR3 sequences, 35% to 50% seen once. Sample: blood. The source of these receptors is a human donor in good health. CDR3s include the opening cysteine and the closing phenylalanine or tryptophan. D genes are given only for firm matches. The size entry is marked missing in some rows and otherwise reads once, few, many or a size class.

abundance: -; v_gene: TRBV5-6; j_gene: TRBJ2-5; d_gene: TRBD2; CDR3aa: CASTNPGLAVWEQYF; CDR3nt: TGTGCCAGCACCAACCCGGGACTAGCGGTTTGGGAGCAGTACTTC
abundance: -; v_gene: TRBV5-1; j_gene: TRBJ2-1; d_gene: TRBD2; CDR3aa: CASYPDARGYNEQFF; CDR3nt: TGCGCCAGCTACCCTGACGCGCGGGGGTACAATGAGCAGTTCTTC
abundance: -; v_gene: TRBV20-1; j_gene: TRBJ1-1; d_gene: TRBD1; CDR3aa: CSARGRGTDWGMNTEAFF; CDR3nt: TGCAGTGCTAGAGGAAGAGGGACAGACTGGGGTATGAACACTGAAGCTTTCTTT
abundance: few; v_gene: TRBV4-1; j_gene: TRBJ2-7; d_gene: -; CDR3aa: CASSQVVGRSSYEQYF; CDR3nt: TGCGCCAGCAGCCAAGTTGTGGGGAGGAGCTCCTACGAGCAGTACTTC
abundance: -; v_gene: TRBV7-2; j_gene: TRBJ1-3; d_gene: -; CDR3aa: CASSLVAGPVSGNTIYF; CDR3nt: TGTGCCAGCAGCTTAGTTGCGGGGCCCGTCTCTGGAAACACCATATATTTT
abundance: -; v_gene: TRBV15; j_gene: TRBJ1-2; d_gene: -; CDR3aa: CATSMGGRSGYTF; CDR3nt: TGTGCCACCAGCATGGGGGGGCGCAGTGGCTACACCTTC
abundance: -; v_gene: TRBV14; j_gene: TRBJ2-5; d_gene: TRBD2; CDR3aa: CASSTSGVKTQYF; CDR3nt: TGTGCCAGCAGCACTAGCGGGGTAAAGACCCAGTACTTC
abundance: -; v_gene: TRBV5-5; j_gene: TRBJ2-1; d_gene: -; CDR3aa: CASSLAVGGSEQFF; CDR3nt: TGTGCCAGCAGCTTGGCCGTGGGTGGGAGTGAGCAGTTCTTC
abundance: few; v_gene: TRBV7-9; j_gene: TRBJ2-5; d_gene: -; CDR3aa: CASSFKGRDKETQYF; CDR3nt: TGTGCCAGCAGCTTCAAAGGGAGAGATAAAGAGACCCAGTACTTC
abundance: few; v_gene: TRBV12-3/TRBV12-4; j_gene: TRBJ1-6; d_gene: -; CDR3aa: CASSSPYNSPLHF; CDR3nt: TGTGCCAGCAGCTCTCCCTATAATTCACCCCTCCACTTT
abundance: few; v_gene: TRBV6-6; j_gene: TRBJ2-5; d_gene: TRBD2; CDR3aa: CASAQGAGGPETQYF; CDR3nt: TGTGCCAGCGCACAGGGAGCGGGGGGGCCAGAGACCCAGTACTTC
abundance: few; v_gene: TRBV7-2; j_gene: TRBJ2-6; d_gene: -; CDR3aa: CASSSGPIGANVLTF; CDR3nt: TGTGCCAGCAGCTCCGGGCCGATCGGGGCCAACGTCCTGACTTTC
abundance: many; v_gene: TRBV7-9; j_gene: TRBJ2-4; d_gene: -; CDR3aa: CASSLSGAKNIQYF; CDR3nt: TGTGCCAGCAGCTTGTCAGGGGCCAAAAACATTCAGTACTTC
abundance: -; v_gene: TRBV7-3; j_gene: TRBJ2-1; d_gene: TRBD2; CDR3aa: CASSQRVGGNYNEQFF; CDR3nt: TGTGCCAGCAGCCAAAGGGTCGGGGGGAATTACAATGAGCAGTTCTTC
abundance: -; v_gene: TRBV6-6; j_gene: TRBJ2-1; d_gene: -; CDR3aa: CASREVNEQFF; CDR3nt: TGTGCCAGCAGAGAGGTAAATGAGCAGTTCTTC
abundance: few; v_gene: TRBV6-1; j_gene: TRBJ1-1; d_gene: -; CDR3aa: CASDLTWDTEAFF; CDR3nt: TGTGCCAGCGACCTTACCTGGGACACTGAAGCTTTCTTT
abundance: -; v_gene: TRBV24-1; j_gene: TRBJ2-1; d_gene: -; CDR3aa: CATSDSRTRAVGEQFF; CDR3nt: TGTGCCACCAGTGATTCCAGGACAAGGGCTGTGGGGGAGCAGTTCTTC
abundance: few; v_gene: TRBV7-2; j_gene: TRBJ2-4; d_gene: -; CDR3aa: CASSFQGTLDGLAKNIQYF; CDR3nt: TGTGCCAGCAGCTTTCAAGGCACGCTCGACGGTTTAGCCAAAAACATTCAGTACTTC
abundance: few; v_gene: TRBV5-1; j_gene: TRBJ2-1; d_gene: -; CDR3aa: CASSLEVIGNEQFF; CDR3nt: TGCGCCAGCAGCTTGGAGGTAATTGGCAATGAGCAGTTCTTC
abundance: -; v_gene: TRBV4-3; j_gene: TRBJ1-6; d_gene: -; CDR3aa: CASSQDVAGQGRSPLHF; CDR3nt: TGCGCCAGCAGCCAAGATGTGGCAGGGCAAGGGAGATCACCCCTCCACTTT
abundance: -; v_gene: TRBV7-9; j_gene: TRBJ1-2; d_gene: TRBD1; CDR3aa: CASSFGQGETYGHTF; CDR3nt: TGTGCCAGCAGCTTCGGACAGGGGGAAACCTATGGCCACACCTTC
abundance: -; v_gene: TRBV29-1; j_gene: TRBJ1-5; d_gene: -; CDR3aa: CSVLVTDSNQPQHF; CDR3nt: TGCAGCGTCCTTGTAACTGATAGCAATCAGCCCCAGCATTTT
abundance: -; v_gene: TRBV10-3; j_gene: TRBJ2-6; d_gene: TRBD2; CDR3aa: CAITGGTGANVLTF; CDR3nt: TGTGCCATCACCGGGGGGACTGGGGCCAACGTCCTGACTTTC
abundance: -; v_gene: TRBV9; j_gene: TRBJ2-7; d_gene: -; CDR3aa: CASSVRQSTYEQYF; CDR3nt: TGTGCCAGCAGCGTACGGCAGTCCACCTACGAGCAGTACTTC
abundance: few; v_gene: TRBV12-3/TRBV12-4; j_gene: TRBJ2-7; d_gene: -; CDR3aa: CASSYTDTYEQYF; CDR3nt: TGTGCCAGCAGTTATACTGATACTTACGAGCAGTACTTC
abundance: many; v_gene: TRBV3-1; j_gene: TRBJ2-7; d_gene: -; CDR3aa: CASSYPGDEQYF; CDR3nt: TGTGCCAGCAGTTACCCCGGGGACGAGCAGTACTTC
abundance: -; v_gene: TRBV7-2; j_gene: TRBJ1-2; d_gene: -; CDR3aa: CASSSGLWGYTF; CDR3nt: TGTGCCAGCAGCTCGGGACTGTGGGGCTACACCTTC
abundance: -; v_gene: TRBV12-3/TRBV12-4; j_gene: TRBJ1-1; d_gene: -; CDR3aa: CASSPLAANTKAFF; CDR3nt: TGTGCCAGCAGTCCCTTGGCGGCAAATACTAAAGCTTTCTTT
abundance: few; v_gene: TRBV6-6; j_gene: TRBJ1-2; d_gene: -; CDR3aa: CASSYSGVRANYGYTF; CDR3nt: TGTGCCAGCAGTTACTCAGGGGTTCGGGCTAACTATGGCTACACCTTC
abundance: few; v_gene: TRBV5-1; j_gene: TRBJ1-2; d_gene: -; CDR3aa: CASSISPGAYYGYTF; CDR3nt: TGCGCCAGCAGCATTTCGCCCGGGGCTTACTATGGCTACACCTTC
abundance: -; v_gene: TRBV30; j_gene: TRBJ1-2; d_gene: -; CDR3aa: CACYIRDGYTF; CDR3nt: TGTGCCTGTTATATTAGGGATGGCTACACCTTC
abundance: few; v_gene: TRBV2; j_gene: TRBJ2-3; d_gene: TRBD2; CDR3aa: CASSAGGTTTDTQYF; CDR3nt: TGTGCCAGCAGTGCGGGAGGGACGACCACAGATACGCAGTATTTT
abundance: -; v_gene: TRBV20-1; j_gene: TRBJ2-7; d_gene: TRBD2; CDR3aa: CSVDKSGGIPYEQYF; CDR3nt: TGCAGTGTCGATAAAAGCGGGGGGATTCCCTACGAGCAGTACTTC
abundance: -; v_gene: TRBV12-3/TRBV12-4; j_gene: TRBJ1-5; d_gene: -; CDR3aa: CASTLGGYNQPQHF; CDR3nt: TGTGCCAGCACCCTAGGAGGGTACAATCAGCCCCAGCATTTT
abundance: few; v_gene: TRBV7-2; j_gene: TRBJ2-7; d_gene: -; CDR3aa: CASGFHLRVSTDEQYF; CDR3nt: TGTGCCAGCGGCTTTCACCTCAGAGTTTCGACCGACGAGCAGTACTTC
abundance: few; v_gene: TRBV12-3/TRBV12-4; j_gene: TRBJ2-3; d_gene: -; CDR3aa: CASGAPTDTQYF; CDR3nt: TGTGCCAGCGGGGCCCCTACAGATACGCAGTATTTT
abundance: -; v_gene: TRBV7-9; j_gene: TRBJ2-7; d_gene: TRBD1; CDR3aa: CASSLPVGTGVLFQYF; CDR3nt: TGTGCCAGCAGCCTCCCCGTCGGGACAGGTGTCCTATTTCAGTACTTC
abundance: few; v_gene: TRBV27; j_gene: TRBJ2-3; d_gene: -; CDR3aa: CASSLPGEADTQYF; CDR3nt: TGTGCCAGCAGTTTACCAGGGGAAGCAGATACGCAGTATTTT